Listed below are T cell receptor beta chains from one sample, sequenced in a study of cytomegalovirus exposure and HLA in healthy donors. This table comes from immunoSEQ multiplex PCR, and its TCRdb copy is limited to in-frame clones, with some not included. This table holds 100,000 to 150,000 clones, around 92% found once. The sample consisted of PBMCs. The receptors originated from a man in his thirties or forties in good health and CMV-seronegative. The CDR3 runs from the conserved cysteine through the conserved F or W. Each record gives: J gene, D gene, CDR3 length, clone size, V gene, CDR3 DNA, CDR3 protein. D genes are given only for firm matches. Clone size is shown for a subset of rows, as once, few, many or a class of expanded clone.

TRBJ2-7 TRBD1 12 once TRBV29-1 TGCAGCGTTAGCCGGGACAGCGACGAGCAGTACTTC CSVSRDSDEQYF
TRBJ2-1 - 14 once TRBV11-1 TGTGCCAGCAGGAAAGGACAGCCTTACAATGAGCAGTTCTTC CASRKGQPYNEQFF
TRBJ1-4 - 15 once TRBV6-5 TGTGCCAGCAGTTACTCAGGGGGGGGCAAGGAAAAACTGTTTTTT CASSYSGGGKEKLFF
TRBJ2-2 - 12 - TRBV2 TGTGCCACTCCAACCGGCACCGGGGAGCTGTTTTTT CATPTGTGELFF
TRBJ2-1 TRBD1 14 - TRBV10-2 TGCGCCAGCAGTGCCGACAGGGGGCTGAATGAGCAGTTCTTC CASSADRGLNEQFF
TRBJ2-2 TRBD2 17 - TRBV7-2 TGTGCCAGCAGCGAACTAGCGGGTCAAACGAGGACCGGGGAGCTGTTTTTT CASSELAGQTRTGELFF
TRBJ2-3 TRBD2 15 - TRBV7-9 TGTGCCAGCAGCTCGACTAGCTGGGACACAGATACGCAGTATTTT CASSSTSWDTDTQYF
TRBJ2-3 TRBD1 17 - TRBV27 TGTGCCAGCAGGCCAGGGGGCTCTGGATTTGGCACCGATACGCAGTATTTT CASRPGGSGFGTDTQYF
TRBJ1-5 TRBD1 16 - TRBV28 TGTGCCAGCAGCCGGGACAGGGGGAGAAGAAATCAGCCCCAGCATTTT CASSRDRGRRNQPQHF
TRBJ2-7 - 12 - TRBV7-9 TGTGCCAGCAGCGTACAGGGCTACGAGCAGTACTTC CASSVQGYEQYF
TRBJ2-5 - 14 - TRBV7-9 TGTGCCAGCAGCAAACTACTAGGGTTAGAGACCCAGTACTTC CASSKLLGLETQYF
TRBJ2-5 TRBD2 14 - TRBV9 TGTGCCAGCAACCTAGCGGGGGGCATGGAGACCCAGTACTTC CASNLAGGMETQYF
TRBJ2-7 TRBD2 16 - TRBV7-6 TGTGCCAGCAGCTTACGAGCTAGCGGGGGGGCCTACGAGCAGTACTTC CASSLRASGGAYEQYF
TRBJ1-1 - 14 - TRBV6-5 TGTGCCAGCAGTTACAACACAGGTTCCCCTGAAGCTTTCTTT CASSYNTGSPEAFF
TRBJ2-7 - 15 - TRBV5-1 TGCGCCAGCAGCTTGGTACTTGGGACTGAAGAGGAGCAGTACTTC CASSLVLGTEEEQYF
TRBJ2-7 - 12 - TRBV5-4 TGTGCCAGCAGCTTGATTTCCGGCGAGCAGTACTTC CASSLISGEQYF
TRBJ2-3 TRBD2 17 - TRBV4-2 TGTGCCAGCAGCCAAGAGGCTAGCGGGGCCACCACAGATACGCAGTATTTT CASSQEASGATTDTQYF
TRBJ2-7 - 13 - TRBV27 TGTGCCAGCAGTTTATCGGGGAGTTACGAGCAGTACTTC CASSLSGSYEQYF
TRBJ2-7 TRBD2 15 few TRBV2 TGTGCCAGCAGTAACCCGGGGGGGCCATCCTACGAGCAGTACTTC CASSNPGGPSYEQYF
TRBJ2-1 TRBD1 14 - TRBV18 TGTGCCAGCTCACCACAGGGACAGGAGGGTGAGCAGTTCTTC CASSPQGQEGEQFF
TRBJ2-1 TRBD1 16 - TRBV28 TGTGCCAGCAGCAACCAACAAGGGGGCTGGGGCAATGAGCAGTTCTTC CASSNQQGGWGNEQFF
TRBJ1-2 - 12 once TRBV6-1 TGTGCCAGCAGGGAGGGACTCAGCGGCTACACCTTC CASREGLSGYTF
TRBJ1-5 - 13 many TRBV7-8 TGTGCCAGCAGCTTAGCTTGGAGGCAGCCCCAGCATTTT CASSLAWRQPQHF
TRBJ2-6 - 15 - TRBV7-2 TGTGCCAGCAGCTTAGGCCAGGCTGGGGCCAACGTCCTGACTTTC CASSLGQAGANVLTF
TRBJ1-2 TRBD1 15 - TRBV19 TGTGCCAGTAGTACGGGACAGGGGGTAATCTATGGCTACACCTTC CASSTGQGVIYGYTF
TRBJ1-4 - 15 - TRBV2 TGTGCCAGCATAACCGGGGGGGGCGTACAGCGAAAACTGTTTTTT CASITGGGVQRKLFF
TRBJ2-1 TRBD2 14 - TRBV19 TGTGCCAGTAGGCCGGGACTAGCGGGCAATGAGCAGTTCTTC CASRPGLAGNEQFF
TRBJ1-6 - 15 once TRBV18 TGTGCCAGCTCACCAGAGAACAGAGATAATTCACCCCTCCACTTT CASSPENRDNSPLHF
TRBJ2-7 TRBD1 14 - TRBV27 TGTGCCAGCAGATCTCGGACAGGGGGGTACGAGCAGTACTTC CASRSRTGGYEQYF
TRBJ1-3 - 16 once TRBV7-6 TGTGCCAGCAGCCCATCCGCGCGGGCCTATGGAAACACCATATATTTT CASSPSARAYGNTIYF
TRBJ1-1 TRBD1 15 - TRBV19 TGTGCCAGTAGTCTTAACAGGGGGCTTAGCACTGAAGCTTTCTTT CASSLNRGLSTEAFF
TRBJ1-1 - 14 - TRBV27 TGTGCCAGCAGACCGGGAGAGGGGAACACTGAAGCTTTCTTT CASRPGEGNTEAFF
TRBJ2-5 TRBD2 14 - TRBV5-1 TGCGCCAGCAGCGCCGGGGGGGCTAGGGAGACCCAGTACTTC CASSAGGARETQYF
TRBJ1-4 - 14 - TRBV5-1 TGCGCCAGCAGCTTGGAACAGGGTGGTGAAAAACTGTTTTTT CASSLEQGGEKLFF
TRBJ2-2 TRBD2 16 - TRBV7-2 TGTGCCAGCAGGCACCAGACTAGCGGAGTCACCGGGGAGCTGTTTTTT CASRHQTSGVTGELFF